The 3 T cell receptor beta chains below all came from one sample that was sequenced in a study of early stage breast cancer tumors. Only in-frame clones appear in the TCRdb table, and some are missing; sequencing was by immunoSEQ multiplex PCR. The profile covers about 51,000 clones, with roughly 78% appearing a single time and 3% to 4% taken by the ten largest. The sequencing sample was made of blood. These receptors were collected from a person aged 35 to 50 with breast cancer.

The J gene is TRBJ2-3, the V gene TRBV10-1, with 14 bases identical to TRBD2. Germline V gene lookup returns CDR1 WNHNN and CDR2 SYGVQD (reference sequence). CDR3 length: 15 amino acids. V lost 8 bases and J lost 5; bases outside the gene matches: 6. For the CDR3, the DNA is TGCGCCAGCGGACACGGGACTAGCGGGAGAGATACGCAGTATTTT. This codes for CASGHGTSGRDTQYF.

The chain links TRBV6-6 to TRBJ2-5; 9 bases align to TRBD2. The CDR3 covers 13 residues. V lost 11 bases, J lost 2 bases, and 6 bases stayed unmatched. Germline V gene sequence: CDR1 MNHNY, CDR2 SVGAGI (reference sequence). The CDR3 region has the DNA TGTGCCGGAGGCGGGAGGGGTCAAGAGACCCAGTACTTC. Its protein is CAGGGRGQETQYF.

This clone was detected only a few times. The chain uses TRBV5-6 and TRBJ2-7, with 7 bases identical to TRBD2. V dropped 0 bases and J dropped 5; count of bases not matched to a gene: 14. The CDR3 has 17 residues. Germline loops: CDR1 SGHDT, CDR2 YYEEEE. CDR3 coding DNA: TGTGCCAGCAGCTTGGCCCCGGTGGGGAGGGGAGGACACGAGCAGTACTTC. Translating it yields CASSLAPVGRGGHEQYF.